These 26 T cell receptor beta chains were sequenced from one sample in a study of T cell repertoires in cytomegalovirus infection. TCRdb recomputed calls from the reads with MiXCR, one row per CDR3 protein. Among 170,000 or so distinct CDR3 sequences, approximately 18% were seen once, and the ten largest hold approximately 26%. The sequenced sample consisted of CD8+ T cells from PBMCs. These receptors all come from a human donor in good health (CMV status not recorded). Some clones in this sample may be carry-over from other donors' samples.

This clonotype was seen more than once but under ten times. This sequence joins TRBV9 and TRBJ2-5, with D maybe TRBD2 (7 bases). The CDR3 is 15 amino acids. The V end was cut by 5 bases, the J end by 0 bases, with 14 bases between. The germline CDR1 and CDR2 sequences are SGDLS and YYNGEE. CDR3 sequence reads: CASSETGGHQETQYF. CDR3 in DNA: TGTGCCAGCAGTGAAACGGGGGGCCACCAAGAGACCCAGTACTTC. Filled out from reference TRBV9 and TRBJ2-5, the complete variable domain reads DSGVTQTPKHLITATGQRVTLRCSPRSGDLSVYWYQQSLDQGLQFLIQYYNGEERAKGNILERFSAQQFPDLHSELNLSSLELGDSALYFCASSETGGHQETQYFGPGTRLLVL.

This chain links TRBV7-8 with TRBJ2-1, with a weak D call TRBD1 (6 bases). The ends were cut back, 5 bases at V and 10 bases at J, with 21 bases in the middle. The CDR3 has 15 amino acids. CDR1 and CDR2 (germline): SGHVS, FQNEAQ. The CDR3 is CASSAYRDPLGEQFF. The CDR3, as DNA: TGTGCCAGCAGCGCCTACAGGGACCCCCTTGGAGAGCAGTTCTTC.

This clonotype was detected only a few times. This chain uses TRBV27 with TRBJ1-1; 8 bases map to TRBD1. There are 15 residues in the CDR3. The germline V gene encodes CDR1 MNHEY and CDR2 SMNVEV (reference sequence). The V and J ends lost 6 bases and 5 bases, in that order; junction bases with no gene match: 11. CDR3 in amino acids: CASRPGGEFRTEAFF. The CDR3, as DNA: TGTGCCAGCAGACCAGGGGGCGAATTTAGGACTGAAGCTTTCTTT.

This chain connects TRBV12-3 or TRBV12-4 to TRBJ2-5; tentative D call: TRBD1 (7 bases). CDR3 length equals 16 residues. The V end was cut by 5 bases, the J end by 3 bases, with 19 bases between. CDR3 sequence: CASSHNRGRGEETQYF. In DNA form, the CDR3 reads TGTGCCAGCAGTCATAATCGCGGCAGGGGGGAAGAGACCCAGTACTTC.

This clonotype has just a few counts. Germline and junction disagree at one end, which may indicate a read error. The V call is TRBV5-6, the J call TRBJ2-1; TRBD2 aligns across 7 bases. The CDR3 is 14 residues long. CDR1 and CDR2 (germline): SGHDT, YYEEEE. CDR3 nucleotide sequence: TGTGCCAACAGCTTAGGGGACTACTACAATGAGCAGTTCTTC. Its protein is CANSLGDYYNEQFF.

The chain is built from TRBV7-9 and TRBJ2-5; possibly TRBD2 for D (5 bases). V lost 4 bases to trimming and J lost 5 bases, with 17 bases between them. Germline-derived CDR1 and CDR2 are SEHNR and FQNEAQ (reference sequence). The CDR3 spans 15 residues. CDR3 sequence: CASSSPDYLGETQYF. Written as DNA, the CDR3 is TGTGCCAGCAGCTCGCCTGACTATCTGGGGGAGACCCAGTACTTC.

V gene TRBV5-5 combines with J gene TRBJ1-4, with 7 bases fitting TRBD1. The germline V gene encodes CDR1 SGHKS and CDR2 YYEKEE (reference sequence). Trimming at V came to 2 bases and at J to 4 bases, leaving 5 bases not matched to a gene. This CDR3 spans 15 amino acids. The CDR3: CASSFRDRLNEKLFF. CDR3 in DNA: TGTGCCAGCAGCTTCCGGGACAGACTTAATGAAAAACTGTTTTTT.

This clonotype was seen a few times. J is TRBJ2-7 and V is TRBV7-9; 12 nucleotides match TRBD1. The junction had 7 bases not matched to a gene; V was cut back by 5 bases and J by 5 bases. The CDR3 loop spans 15 amino acids. CDR1 SEHNR and CDR2 FQNEAQ come from the germline V gene (reference sequence). The CDR3 DNA reads TGTGCCAGCAGCCCATGGGACAGGGGGCGCGACGAGCAGTACTTC. Translating gives CASSPWDRGRDEQYF.

J is TRBJ1-6 and V is TRBV7-8; D gene uncertain. Germline CDR1 reads SGHVS; CDR2 reads FQNEAQ. CDR3 length equals 14 residues. V gave up 5 bases and J gave up 10 bases, with 15 bases separating them. The CDR3 is CASSPGGLGSPLHF. The CDR3 DNA reads as TGTGCCAGCAGCCCGGGCGGGTTAGGGTCACCCCTCCACTTT.

In this sample, this clonotype turned up a few times. This chain joins TRBV6-6 and TRBJ2-7; possibly TRBD1 or TRBD2 for D (6 bases each). The CDR3 covers 16 residues. Germline loops: CDR1 MNHNY, CDR2 SVGAGI (reference sequence). Trimming took off 7 bases at V and 6 bases at J, with 25 bases between the two ends. CDR3 amino acids: CASTEMEGERSGEQYF. For the CDR3, the DNA is TGTGCCAGCACCGAAATGGAGGGGGAACGTTCGGGCGAGCAGTACTTC.

In its sample, this clonotype was seen many times. The rearrangement joins TRBV7-8 to TRBJ1-4, with a tentative D call TRBD1 (6 bases). The V gene's germline CDR1 is SGHVS and CDR2 FQNEAQ. The CDR3 has 15 amino acids. V lost 6 bases and J lost 3, with 14 bases in between. DNA of the CDR3: TGTGCCAGCAGTCACAGGGCTTACTCTAATGAAAAACTGTTTTTT. This gives the protein CASSHRAYSNEKLFF. Full variable domain (rest looked up from reference TRBV7-8 and TRBJ1-4): GAGVSQSPRYKVAKRGQDVALRCDPISGHVSLFWYQQALGQGPEFLTYFQNEAQLDKSGLPSDRFFAERPEGSVSTLKIQRTQQEDSAVYLCASSHRAYSNEKLFFGSGTQLSVL.

This clonotype came up a few times. The rearrangement uses TRBV6-1 and TRBJ2-1; 11 bases match TRBD2. The germline gives CDR1 MNHNS, CDR2 SASEGT. The CDR3 runs 15 residues. V was pared by 4 bases and J by 4 bases, with 3 bases of the junction left unmatched. The CDR3 is CASSGGLADYNEQFF. In DNA form, the CDR3 reads TGTGCCAGCAGTGGGGGACTAGCGGATTACAATGAGCAGTTCTTC.

V and J are TRBV2 and TRBJ2-7; D call uncertain. V shed 2 bases and J shed 3 bases, with 8 bases lying between them. This CDR3 region has 13 residues. Germline-derived CDR1 and CDR2 are SNHLY and FYNNEI. This chain's CDR3 is CASSESIIYEQYF. CDR3 nucleotide sequence: TGTGCCAGCAGTGAAAGCATCATCTACGAGCAGTACTTC.

This clonotype was observed a handful of times. This chain links TRBV6-2 or TRBV6-3 with TRBJ1-1; a weak D match, TRBD1 (6 bases). Germline V gives CDR1 MNHEY, CDR2 SVGEGT. The ends were cut back, 6 bases at V and 0 bases at J, with 17 bases in the middle. This CDR3 is built from 16 residues. CDR3 amino acids: CASRQPLDRLNTEAFF. For the CDR3, the DNA is TGTGCCAGCAGACAACCCCTTGACAGGTTGAACACTGAAGCTTTCTTT.

The CDR3 here is CASSLRQSTDTQYF. The CDR3 DNA sequence: TGTGCCAGCAGCTTGAGGCAGAGCACAGATACGCAGTATTTT. J is TRBJ2-3 and V is TRBV11-2; D ambiguous. Germline assignment: CDR1 SGHAT and CDR2 FQNNGV. V gave up 3 bases and J gave up 0 bases, with 7 bases separating them. This CDR3 has 14 residues.

V usage is TRBV6-2 or TRBV6-3 and J usage is TRBJ1-2; D might be TRBD1 (6 bases). Trimming removed 7 bases from V and 1 base from J, with 19 bases in between. The CDR3 covers 16 residues. Germline CDR1 and CDR2: MNHEY and SVGEGT. CDR3 in DNA: TGTGCCAGCATGACCAGGGGTTTTCGTTTTAACTATGGCTACACCTTC. Translation: CASMTRGFRFNYGYTF.

The chain uses TRBV29-1 and TRBJ1-1; D remains unclear. Trimming took off 7 bases at V and 10 bases at J, with 16 bases between the two ends. Germline V CDR1 and CDR2: SQVTM, ANQGSEA. This CDR3 region has 11 residues. This CDR3 is CSAVVDLGAFF. In DNA form, the CDR3 reads TGCAGCGCCGTGGTGGACTTGGGAGCTTTCTTT. Together with reference TRBV29-1 and TRBJ1-1, the CDR3 gives the full variable domain: SAVISQKPSRDICQRGTSLTIQCQVDSQVTMMFWYRQQPGQSLTLIATANQGSEATYESGFVIDKFPISRPNLTFSTLTVSNMSPEDSSIYLCSAVVDLGAFFGQGTRLTVV.

This clonotype turned up a few times. The V and J genes are TRBV4-1 and TRBJ2-4; 12 bases fit TRBD2. V trimming: 5 bases; J trimming: 8 bases; junction bases outside the gene matches: 7. This CDR3 is 15 amino acids long. CDR1 and CDR2 (germline): MGHRA, YSYEKL. The chain's CDR3 is CASSSLAGGRDIQYF. Here the CDR3 DNA reads TGCGCCAGCAGCTCGCTAGCGGGGGGGCGGGACATTCAGTACTTC.

This clonotype turned up a few times. The chain carries TRBV7-9 and TRBJ1-2; the match to TRBD1 covers 8 bases. The ends lost 5 bases at V and 8 bases at J; junction bases unmatched: 7. CDR3 length equals 13 residues. In germline, CDR1 is SEHNR, CDR2 FQNEAQ (reference sequence). The CDR3, as DNA: TGTGCCAGCAGCCCAAGGGACAGGAGAGGCTACACCTTC. It is translated as CASSPRDRRGYTF.

As regards this clonotype: A junction boundary mismatches the germline segment, possibly from a read error. This chain joins TRBV4-2 and TRBJ2-3, with D tentatively TRBD2 (6 bases). CDR3 size: 16 residues. The germline V gene has CDR1 LGHNA and CDR2 YNFKEQ. The CDR3 DNA sequence: TGCGCCAGCAGCCAAGATTGGGCTAGCGGCACAGATACGCAGTATTTT. As protein: CASSQDWASGTDTQYF.

This clonotype showed up many times. J is TRBJ1-1 and V is TRBV7-8; 7 nucleotides align to TRBD1. J was trimmed by 3 bases and V by 1 base; bases with no gene match: 5. This CDR3 spans 15 amino acids. Germline V gives CDR1 SGHVS, CDR2 FQNEAQ. In nucleotides, the CDR3 is TGTGCCAGCAGCTTAGACCCGGGACAGTACACTGAAGCTTTCTTT. It is translated as CASSLDPGQYTEAFF.

This clonotype was recorded a few times. The genes are TRBV11-3 and TRBJ2-1; possible D gene TRBD1, 6 bases. Germline assignment: CDR1 SGHNT and CDR2 YENEEA. The CDR3 extends over 13 amino acids. V lost 5 bases and J lost 3, with 8 bases in between. The CDR3 reads CASSRDNYNEQFF. The DNA for the CDR3 is TGTGCCAGCAGCCGGGACAACTACAATGAGCAGTTCTTC.

In its sample, this clonotype was seen a few times. The chain carries TRBV20-1 and TRBJ2-7; TRBD2 might be the D (5 bases). The CDR3 sequence is 14 residues long. V lost 5 bases and J 4 bases, leaving 18 bases between the germline ends. Germline CDR1 reads DFQATT; CDR2 reads SNEGSKA (reference sequence). The CDR3 is CSAGGLGSPYEQYF. CDR3 bases: TGCAGTGCTGGAGGTTTGGGAAGTCCGTACGAGCAGTACTTC.

A few counts support this clonotype. The rearrangement links TRBV7-2 to TRBJ2-5; either TRBD1 or TRBD2 may fit D (5 bases each). Looked up from germline, CDR1 is SGHTA and CDR2 is FQGNSA. The CDR3 contains 13 residues. The V end was cut by 5 bases, the J end by 4 bases, with 11 bases between. CDR3 DNA sequence: TGTGCCAGCAGCCCACGGGGCGCAGAGACCCAGTACTTC. It codes for CASSPRGAETQYF.

This clonotype was counted only a few times. V gene TRBV30 combines with J gene TRBJ2-1, with D possibly TRBD2 on 5 matching bases. This CDR3 is 14 amino acids long. The ends were cut back, 3 bases at V and 2 bases at J, with 11 bases in the middle. In germline, CDR1 is GTSNPN, CDR2 SVGIG (reference sequence). The CDR3 region has the DNA TGTGCCTGGAGGAGGGATAAGCCCTACAATGAGCAGTTCTTC. Translating it yields CAWRRDKPYNEQFF.

This clonotype appeared many times. The chain employs TRBV11-3 and TRBJ2-3; 10 positions agree with TRBD1. V lost 5 bases to trimming and J lost 6 bases; unmatched junction nucleotides: 5. The V gene's germline CDR1 is SGHNT and CDR2 YENEEA. CDR3 length: 14 amino acids. The CDR3 reads CASSPGQGEDTQYF. The CDR3 bases are TGTGCCAGCAGCCCAGGACAGGGGGAGGATACGCAGTATTTT. Filled out from reference TRBV11-3 and TRBJ2-3, the complete variable domain reads EAGVVQSPRYKIIEKKQPVAFWCNPISGHNTLYWYLQNLGQGPELLIRYENEEAVDDSQLPKDRFSAERLKGVDSTLKIQPAELGDSAVYLCASSPGQGEDTQYFGPGTRLTVL.